This T cell receptor (beta chain) was sequenced for a study of spatial heterogeneity in lung cancer. Overall study context: Those follow-up PBMC samples that were available underwent sequencing, at a median interval of around 26 months following resection.

The sample holds many counts of this clonotype. Each CDR3 protein gets one entry after TCRdb re-called the 5' RACE reads with MiXCR. Counted here are about 94,000 distinct CDR3 sequences, roughly 21% occurring once; the ten biggest clones make up just over 20%. CDR3 length: 12 amino acids. Trimming shortened V by 3 bases and J by 5 bases, and 6 bases separated the two germline ends. The time point is: blood at routine non-recurrence follow-up after resection. The sample here was PBMCs, taken at follow-up. J is TRBJ2-3 and V is TRBV12-3 or TRBV12-4, with D possibly being TRBD1 or TRBD2 (5 bases each). This TCR was recovered from a male donor with early-stage non-small cell lung cancer. DNA of the CDR3: TGTGCCAGCAGTTTGAGGGGAGATACGCAGTATTTT. Translated: CASSLRGDTQYF.